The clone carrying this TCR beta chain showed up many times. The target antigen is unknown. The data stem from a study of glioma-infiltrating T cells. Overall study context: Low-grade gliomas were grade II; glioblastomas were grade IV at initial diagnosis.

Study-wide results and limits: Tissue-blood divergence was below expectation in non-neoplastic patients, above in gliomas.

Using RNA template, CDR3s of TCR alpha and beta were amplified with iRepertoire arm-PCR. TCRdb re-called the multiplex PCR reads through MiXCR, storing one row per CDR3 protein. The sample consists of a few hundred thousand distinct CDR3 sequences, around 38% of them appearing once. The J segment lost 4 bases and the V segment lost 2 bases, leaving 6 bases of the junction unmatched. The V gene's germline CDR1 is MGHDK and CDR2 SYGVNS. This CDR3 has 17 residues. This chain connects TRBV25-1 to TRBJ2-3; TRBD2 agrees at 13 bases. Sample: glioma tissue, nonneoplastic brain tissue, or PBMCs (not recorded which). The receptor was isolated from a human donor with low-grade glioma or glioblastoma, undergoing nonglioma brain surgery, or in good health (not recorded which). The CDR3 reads CASSEELAGGLADTQYF. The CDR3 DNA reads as TGTGCCAGCAGTGAAGAACTAGCGGGAGGGCTGGCAGATACGCAGTATTTT.